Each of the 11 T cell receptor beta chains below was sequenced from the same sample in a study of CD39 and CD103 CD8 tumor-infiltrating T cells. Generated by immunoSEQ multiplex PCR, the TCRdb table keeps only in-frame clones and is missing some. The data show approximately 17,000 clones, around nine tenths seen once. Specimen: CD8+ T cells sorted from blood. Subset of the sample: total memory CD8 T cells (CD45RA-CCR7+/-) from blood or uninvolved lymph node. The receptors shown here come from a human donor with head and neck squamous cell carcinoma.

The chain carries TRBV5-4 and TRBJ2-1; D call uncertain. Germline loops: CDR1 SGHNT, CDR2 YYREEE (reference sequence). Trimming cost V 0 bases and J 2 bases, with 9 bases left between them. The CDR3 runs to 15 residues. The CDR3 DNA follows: TGTGCCAGCAGCTTGGTTCAGTACCCCTACAATGAGCAGTTCTTC. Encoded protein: CASSLVQYPYNEQFF.

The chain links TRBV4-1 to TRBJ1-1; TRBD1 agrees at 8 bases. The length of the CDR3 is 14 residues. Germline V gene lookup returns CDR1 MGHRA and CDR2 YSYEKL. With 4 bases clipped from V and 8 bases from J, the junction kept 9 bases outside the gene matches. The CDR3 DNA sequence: TGCGCCAGCAGCCCAACCGGACAGGGCATAGAAGCTTTCTTT. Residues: CASSPTGQGIEAFF.

In DNA form, the CDR3 reads TGCGCCAGCAGCCCCATCGGGATCGGGGGAAACACTGAAGCTTTCTTT. Its protein is CASSPIGIGGNTEAFF. The V call is TRBV4-1, the J call TRBJ1-1, with D possibly matching TRBD1 (5 bases). The CDR3 sequence is 16 residues long. Deletions cut 4 bases from V and 2 bases from J, with 17 bases between. Germline-derived CDR1 and CDR2 are MGHRA and YSYEKL.

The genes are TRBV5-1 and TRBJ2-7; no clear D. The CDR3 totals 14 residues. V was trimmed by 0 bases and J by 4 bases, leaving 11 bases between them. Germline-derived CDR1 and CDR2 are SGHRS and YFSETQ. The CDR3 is CASSLAVLNYEQYF. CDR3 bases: TGCGCCAGCAGCTTGGCCGTTCTGAATTACGAGCAGTACTTC.

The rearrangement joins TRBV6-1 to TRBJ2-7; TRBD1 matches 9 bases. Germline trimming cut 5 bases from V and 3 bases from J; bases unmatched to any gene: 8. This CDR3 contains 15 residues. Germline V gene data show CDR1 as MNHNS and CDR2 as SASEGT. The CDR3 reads CASSITGGRGYEQYF. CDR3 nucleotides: TGTGCCAGCAGTATAACAGGGGGCAGGGGCTACGAGCAGTACTTC.

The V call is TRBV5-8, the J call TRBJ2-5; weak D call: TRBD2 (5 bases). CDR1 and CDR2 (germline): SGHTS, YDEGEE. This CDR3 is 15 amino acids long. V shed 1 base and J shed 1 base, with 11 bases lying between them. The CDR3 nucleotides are TGTGCCAGCAGCTTGAGGGCGGGCTTCCAAGAGACCCAGTACTTC. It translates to CASSLRAGFQETQYF.

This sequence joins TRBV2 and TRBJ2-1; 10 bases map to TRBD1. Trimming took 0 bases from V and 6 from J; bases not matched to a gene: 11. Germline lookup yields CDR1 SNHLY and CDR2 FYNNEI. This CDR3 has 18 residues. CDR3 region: CASSEAWGQGFSGNEQFF. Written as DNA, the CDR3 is TGTGCCAGCAGTGAAGCATGGGGACAGGGGTTTTCTGGCAATGAGCAGTTCTTC.

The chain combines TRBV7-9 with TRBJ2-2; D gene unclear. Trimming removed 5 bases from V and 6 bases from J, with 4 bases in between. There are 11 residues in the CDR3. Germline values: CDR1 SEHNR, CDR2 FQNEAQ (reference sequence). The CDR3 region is CASSPPGELFF. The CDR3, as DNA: TGTGCCAGCAGCCCACCCGGGGAGCTGTTTTTT.

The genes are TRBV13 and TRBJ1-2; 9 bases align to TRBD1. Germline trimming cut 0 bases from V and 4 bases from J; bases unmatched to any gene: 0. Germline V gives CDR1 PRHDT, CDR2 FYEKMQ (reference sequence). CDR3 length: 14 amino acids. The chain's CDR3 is CASSLGTGGYGYTF. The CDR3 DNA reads TGTGCCAGCAGCTTAGGGACAGGGGGCTATGGCTACACCTTC.

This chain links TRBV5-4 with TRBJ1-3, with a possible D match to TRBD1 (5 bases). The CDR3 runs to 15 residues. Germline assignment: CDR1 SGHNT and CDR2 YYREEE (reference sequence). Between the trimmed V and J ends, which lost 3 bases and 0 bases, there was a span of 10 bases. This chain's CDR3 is CASSSWDGSGNTIYF. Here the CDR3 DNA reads TGTGCCAGCAGCTCGTGGGACGGCTCTGGAAACACCATATATTTT.

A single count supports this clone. The CDR3 protein is CSVENTEYEQYF. The CDR3 DNA reads TGCAGCGTTGAAAATACAGAGTACGAGCAGTACTTC. The gene calls are TRBV29-1 and TRBJ2-7, with unresolved D. The germline V gene has CDR1 SQVTM and CDR2 ANQGSEA. Trimming left V 2 bases short and J 4 bases short, with 9 bases between. The CDR3 length is 12 residues.